This T cell receptor (beta chain) was found in a study of T-cell reconstitution after alpha-beta-depleted transplantation in children. The library targeted TCRbeta and was prepared with unique molecular identifiers. TCRdb independently ran MiXCR on the PCR reads; one entry per CDR3 protein. The table records 90,000 to 95,000 distinct CDR3 sequences, roughly an eighth of them present only once. The CDR3 length is 12 residues. Trimming took off 5 bases at V and 7 bases at J, with 11 bases between the two ends. Germline values: CDR1 SEHNR, CDR2 FQNEAQ (reference sequence). This clonotype showed up many times.

This specimen consisted of PBMCs from the stem cell graft donor, obtained from the stem cell graft. V usage is TRBV7-9 and J usage is TRBJ1-2, with a tentative D call TRBD1 (5 bases). The sequence derives from a human donor who donated a stem cell graft to a child with inherited bone marrow failure. DNA of the CDR3: TGTGCCAGCAGCGGAACAGGTCTTGGCTACACCTTC. This encodes CASSGTGLGYTF. The complete variable domain, with remaining parts taken from reference TRBV7-9 and TRBJ1-2, reads DTGVSQNPRHKITKRGQNVTFRCDPISEHNRLYWYRQTLGQGPEFLTYFQNEAQLEKSRLLSDRFSAERPKGSFSTLEIQRTEQGDSAMYLCASSGTGLGYTFGSGTRLTVV.